The 6 T cell receptor beta chains below all came from one sample that was sequenced in a study of blood T cell repertoires in COVID-19. This table comes from immunoSEQ multiplex PCR, and its TCRdb copy is limited to in-frame clones, with some not included. This table holds 95,000 to 100,000 clones, 70% to 85% found once. Material for sequencing was peripheral blood. These receptors were taken from a man between 65 and 85 years old with acute or convalescent COVID-19.

The chain recombines TRBV11-2 with TRBJ1-1; no definite D call. The CDR3 has 13 amino acids. Germline lookup yields CDR1 SGHAT and CDR2 FQNNGV. Trimming shortened V by 5 bases and J by 3 bases, and 10 bases separated the two germline ends. The CDR3 DNA reads as TGTGCCAGCAGCCTTCTCGGGTACACTGAAGCTTTCTTT. It specifies CASSLLGYTEAFF.

V and J are TRBV5-4 and TRBJ1-1; 7 bases map to TRBD1. Germline-derived CDR1 and CDR2 are SGHNT and YYREEE (reference sequence). Germline trimming cut 4 bases from V and 0 bases from J; bases unmatched to any gene: 6. The CDR3 has 15 amino acids. The CDR3, as DNA: TGTGCCAGCAGCCTTTACGACAGGGTGAACACTGAAGCTTTCTTT. Translated, it gives CASSLYDRVNTEAFF.

The V call is TRBV9, the J call TRBJ2-3; TRBD1 aligns across 8 bases. Trimming at V came to 0 bases and at J to 2 bases, leaving 5 bases not matched to a gene. In germline, CDR1 is SGDLS, CDR2 YYNGEE. The CDR3 loop spans 16 amino acids. This CDR3 reads CASSVVPGGSTDTQYF. For the CDR3, the DNA is TGTGCCAGCAGCGTAGTCCCAGGGGGCTCCACAGATACGCAGTATTTT.

The gene calls are TRBV6-5 and TRBJ2-1; the D gene is possibly TRBD1 (5 bases). V lost 6 bases, J lost 7 bases, and 19 bases lay in between. Looked up from germline, CDR1 is MNHEY and CDR2 is SVGAGI. The CDR3 consists of 15 residues. The CDR3 region is CASSGRVDSKNEQFF. The CDR3 coding sequence is TGTGCCAGCAGCGGCCGTGTCGACAGTAAAAATGAGCAGTTCTTC.

Only a few counts were recorded for this clone. This chain connects TRBV3-1 (or the pseudogene TRBV3-2) to TRBJ2-7, with 7 positions matching TRBD1. V trimming: 3 bases; J trimming: 10 bases; junction bases outside the gene matches: 9. Per the germline V gene, CDR1 is LGHDT and CDR2 is YNNKEL (reference sequence). CDR3 length equals 13 residues. The CDR3: CASSQGTAASQYF. Written as DNA, the CDR3 is TGTGCCAGCAGCCAGGGGACAGCCGCTTCCCAGTACTTC.

The rearrangement joins TRBV16 to TRBJ1-1; maybe TRBD1 (6 bases). Germline CDR1 KGHSY, CDR2 FQNENV. CDR3 size: 15 residues. The germline V and J ends were trimmed by 4 bases and 1 base, with 13 bases remaining between them. CDR3 protein: CASSPTGHQNTEAFF. The CDR3 DNA reads as TGTGCCAGCAGCCCGACGGGACACCAGAACACTGAAGCTTTCTTT. Full variable domain (remainder filled in from reference TRBV16 and TRBJ1-1): GEEVAQTPKHLVRGEGQKAKLYCAPIKGHSYVFWYQQVLKNEFKFLISFQNENVFDETGMPKERFSAKCLPNSPCSLEIQATKLEDSAVYFCASSPTGHQNTEAFFGQGTRLTVV.